Each of the 4 T cell receptor beta chains below was sequenced from the same sample in a study of OX40 agonist ivuxolimab in advanced cancers. Clones were read by immunoSEQ multiplex PCR, and TCRdb kept only the in-frame ones, dropping some. The sample has nearly 80,000 clones, around 80% seen once; the top ten hold around 0.48%. Specimen: CD4+ or CD8+ T cells sorted from blood, collected in a trial of the OX40 agonist ivuxolimab. These receptors originate from an adult with an advanced solid tumor such as melanoma, head and neck, liver or kidney cancer.

CDR3 in amino acids: CASSLMQGAIYNSPLHF. CDR3 coding DNA: TGTGCCAGCAGCTTGATGCAGGGGGCAATCTATAATTCACCCCTCCACTTT. The chain joins TRBV5-5 to TRBJ1-6; 8 nucleotides line up with TRBD1. V gave up 1 base and J gave up 3 bases; unmatched junction bases: 6. The CDR3 extends over 17 amino acids. Germline V gene sequence: CDR1 SGHKS, CDR2 YYEKEE (reference sequence).

This clone has more than one count but fewer than ten. The chain carries TRBV18 and TRBJ2-3, with 8 bases matching TRBD1. V gave up 5 bases and J gave up 3 bases; unmatched junction bases: 13. From germline, CDR1 is KGHSH and CDR2 LQKENI. The CDR3 is 17 residues long. CDR3 nucleotide sequence: TGTGCCAGCTCATCAGGGCCGCAGGGGGCGCGGACAGATACGCAGTATTTT. Translating it yields CASSSGPQGARTDTQYF.

The chain has TRBV7-8 and TRBJ2-3, with D perhaps matching TRBD2 (6 bases). Trimming stripped 6 bases from V and 4 bases from J, with 11 bases between. Germline V gives CDR1 SGHVS, CDR2 FQNEAQ. The CDR3 runs to 13 residues. CDR3: CASSRGEADTQYF. CDR3 nucleotide sequence: TGTGCCAGCAGTCGCGGGGAGGCAGATACGCAGTATTTT.

The rearrangement links TRBV14 to TRBJ1-2; D gene unclear. Looked up from germline, CDR1 is SGHDN and CDR2 is FVKESK. With 3 bases removed from V and 8 bases from J, the gap between germline ends came to 13 bases. The CDR3 is 13 amino acids. The CDR3 DNA reads TGTGCCAGCAGCCAGTCATGGACCGGCGGCTACACCTTC. Its protein is CASSQSWTGGYTF.